The 2 T cell receptor beta chains reported below all come from one sample, sequenced in a study of blood T cell repertoires in COVID-19 (dated by TCRdb to 2020 to 2021). The library was built by means of the immunoSEQ multiplex PCR assay. The table was pulled from immuneACCESS by TCRdb, which kept in-frame rearrangements only. Such tables lose some clones; where checked, under half of the loss comes from unresolved V genes, and the rest has no known cause. The sample profile shows 200,000 to 250,000 clones; around four fifths of them were found once. The leading ten clones occupy 8.2% of the sample. Specimen: peripheral blood. The receptor source for this set is a woman of 80 years or more with COVID-19, enrolled during active disease.

The chain carries TRBV3-1 (or the pseudogene TRBV3-2) and TRBJ2-3; D might be TRBD2 (5 bases). This CDR3 comprises 17 residues. Germline CDR1 LGHDT, CDR2 YNNKEL (reference sequence). The V and J ends lost 2 bases and 5 bases respectively, with 20 bases between them. CDR3 in amino acids: CASSQFSFADFEDTQYF. In DNA, the CDR3 is TGTGCCAGCAGCCAATTTTCCTTTGCGGACTTCGAAGATACGCAGTATTTT.

V and J are TRBV10-2 and TRBJ2-5; TRBD1 matches at 11 bases. This CDR3 has 12 amino acids. In germline, CDR1 is WSHSY, CDR2 SAAADI. The trim removed 8 bases at V and 6 bases at J, leaving 2 bases unmatched. CDR3 nucleotide sequence: TGCGCCAGCGGACAGGGGGCAAAGACCCAGTACTTC. It specifies CASGQGAKTQYF.